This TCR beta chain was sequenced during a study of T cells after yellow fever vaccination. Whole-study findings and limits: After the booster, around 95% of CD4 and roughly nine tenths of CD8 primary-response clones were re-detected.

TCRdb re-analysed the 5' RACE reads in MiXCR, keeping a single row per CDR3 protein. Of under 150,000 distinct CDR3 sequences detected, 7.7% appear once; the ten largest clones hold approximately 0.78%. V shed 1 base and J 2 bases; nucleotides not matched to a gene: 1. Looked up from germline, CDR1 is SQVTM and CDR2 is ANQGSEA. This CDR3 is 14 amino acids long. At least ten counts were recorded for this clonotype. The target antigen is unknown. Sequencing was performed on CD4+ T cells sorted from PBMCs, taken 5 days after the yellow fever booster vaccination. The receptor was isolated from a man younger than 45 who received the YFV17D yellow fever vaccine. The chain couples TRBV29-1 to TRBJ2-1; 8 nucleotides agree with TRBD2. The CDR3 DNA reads TGCAGCGTTGAAGGTAGCGGGGCCTACAATGAGCAGTTCTTC. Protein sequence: CSVEGSGAYNEQFF.